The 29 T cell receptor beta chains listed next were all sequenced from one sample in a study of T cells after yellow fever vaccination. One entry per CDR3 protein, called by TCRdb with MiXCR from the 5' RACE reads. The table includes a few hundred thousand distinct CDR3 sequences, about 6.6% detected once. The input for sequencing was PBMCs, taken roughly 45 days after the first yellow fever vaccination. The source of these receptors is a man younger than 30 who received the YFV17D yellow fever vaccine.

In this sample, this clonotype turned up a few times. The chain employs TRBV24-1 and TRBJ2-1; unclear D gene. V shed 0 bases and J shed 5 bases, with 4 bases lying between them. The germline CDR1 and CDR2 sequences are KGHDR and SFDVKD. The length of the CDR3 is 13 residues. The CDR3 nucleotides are TGTGCCACCAGTGATTTGAGGGACAATGAGCAGTTCTTC. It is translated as CATSDLRDNEQFF.

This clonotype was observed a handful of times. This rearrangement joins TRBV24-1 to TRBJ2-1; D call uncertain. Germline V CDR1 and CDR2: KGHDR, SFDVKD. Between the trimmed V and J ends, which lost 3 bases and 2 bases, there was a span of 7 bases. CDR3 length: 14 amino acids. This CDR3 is CATSDGVTYNEQFF. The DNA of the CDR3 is TGTGCCACCAGTGATGGGGTAACCTACAATGAGCAGTTCTTC.

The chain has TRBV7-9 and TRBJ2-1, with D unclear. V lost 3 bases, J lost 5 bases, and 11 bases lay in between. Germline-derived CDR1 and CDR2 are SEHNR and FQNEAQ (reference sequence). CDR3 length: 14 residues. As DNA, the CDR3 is TGTGCCAGCAGCTTTTGGGCTGTTGACAATGAGCAGTTCTTC. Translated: CASSFWAVDNEQFF.

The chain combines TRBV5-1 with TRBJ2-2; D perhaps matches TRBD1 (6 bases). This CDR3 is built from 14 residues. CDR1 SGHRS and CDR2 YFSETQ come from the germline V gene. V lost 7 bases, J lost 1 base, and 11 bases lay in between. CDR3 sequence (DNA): TGCGCCAGCCAAACGGGACAGAACACCGGGGAGCTGTTTTTT. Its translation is CASQTGQNTGELFF.

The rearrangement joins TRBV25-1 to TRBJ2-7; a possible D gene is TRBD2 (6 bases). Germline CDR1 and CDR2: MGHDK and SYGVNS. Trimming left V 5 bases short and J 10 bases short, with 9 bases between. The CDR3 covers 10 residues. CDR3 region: CASSSGDQYF. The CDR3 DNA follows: TGTGCCAGCAGTTCGGGGGACCAGTACTTC.

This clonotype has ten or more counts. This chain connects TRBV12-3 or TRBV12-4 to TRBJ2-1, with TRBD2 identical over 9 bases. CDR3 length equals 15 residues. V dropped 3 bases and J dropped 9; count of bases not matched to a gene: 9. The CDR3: CASSLSAGGHIEQFF. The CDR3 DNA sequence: TGTGCCAGCAGTTTGTCGGCGGGGGGGCATATTGAGCAGTTCTTC.

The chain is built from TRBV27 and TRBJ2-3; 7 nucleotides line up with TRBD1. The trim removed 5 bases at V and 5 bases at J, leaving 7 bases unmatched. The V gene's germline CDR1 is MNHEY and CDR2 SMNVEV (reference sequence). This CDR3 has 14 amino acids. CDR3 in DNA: TGTGCCAGCAGTATCGACAGGGATGGAGATACGCAGTATTTT. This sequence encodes CASSIDRDGDTQYF.

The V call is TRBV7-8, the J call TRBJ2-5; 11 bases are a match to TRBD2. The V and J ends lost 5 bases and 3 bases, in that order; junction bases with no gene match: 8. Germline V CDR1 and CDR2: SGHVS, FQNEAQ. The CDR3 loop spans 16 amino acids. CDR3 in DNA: TGTGCCAGCAGCGATAGCGGGGGGGCCGTCAAAGAGACCCAGTACTTC. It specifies CASSDSGGAVKETQYF.

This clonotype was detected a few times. The CDR3 protein is CAISATGQMNTEAFF. As DNA, the CDR3 is TGTGCCATCAGTGCAACGGGACAGATGAACACTGAAGCTTTCTTT. The chain employs TRBV10-3 and TRBJ1-1, with 7 bases fitting TRBD1. Trimming took 4 bases from V and 0 from J; bases not matched to a gene: 5. This CDR3 is built from 15 residues. Germline values: CDR1 ENHRY, CDR2 SYGVKD.

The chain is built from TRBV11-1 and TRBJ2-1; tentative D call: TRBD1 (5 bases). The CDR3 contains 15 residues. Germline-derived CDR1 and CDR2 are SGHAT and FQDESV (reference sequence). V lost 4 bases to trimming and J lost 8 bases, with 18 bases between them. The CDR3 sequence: CASSSARLGADEQFF. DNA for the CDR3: TGTGCCAGCAGCTCAGCTCGGCTAGGGGCTGATGAGCAGTTCTTC.

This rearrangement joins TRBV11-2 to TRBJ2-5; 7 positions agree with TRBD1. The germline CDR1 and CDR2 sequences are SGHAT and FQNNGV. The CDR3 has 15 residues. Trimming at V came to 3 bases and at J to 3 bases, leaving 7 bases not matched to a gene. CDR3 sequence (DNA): TGTGCCAGCAGCTTCCGGGACAGCCTAGAAGAGACCCAGTACTTC. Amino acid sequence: CASSFRDSLEETQYF.

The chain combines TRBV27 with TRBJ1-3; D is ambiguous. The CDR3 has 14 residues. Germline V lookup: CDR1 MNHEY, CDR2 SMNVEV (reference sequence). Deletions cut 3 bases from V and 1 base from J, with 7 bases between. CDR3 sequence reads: CASSFSASGNTIYF. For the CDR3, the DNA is TGTGCCAGCAGTTTCTCAGCTTCTGGAAACACCATATATTTT.

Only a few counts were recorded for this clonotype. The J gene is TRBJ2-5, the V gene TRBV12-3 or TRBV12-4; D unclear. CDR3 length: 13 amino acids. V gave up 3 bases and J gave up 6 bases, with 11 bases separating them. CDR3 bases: TGTGCCAGCAGTTTTAAAGGGTCCAAGACCCAGTACTTC. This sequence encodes CASSFKGSKTQYF.

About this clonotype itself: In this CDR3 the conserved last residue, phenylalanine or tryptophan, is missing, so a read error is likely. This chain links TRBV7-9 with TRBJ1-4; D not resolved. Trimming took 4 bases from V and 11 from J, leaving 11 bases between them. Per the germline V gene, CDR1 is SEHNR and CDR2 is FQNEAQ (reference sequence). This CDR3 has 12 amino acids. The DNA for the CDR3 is TGTGCCAGCAGCTCCATCGTAGGGAAACTGTTTCTT. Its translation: CASSSIVGKLFL.

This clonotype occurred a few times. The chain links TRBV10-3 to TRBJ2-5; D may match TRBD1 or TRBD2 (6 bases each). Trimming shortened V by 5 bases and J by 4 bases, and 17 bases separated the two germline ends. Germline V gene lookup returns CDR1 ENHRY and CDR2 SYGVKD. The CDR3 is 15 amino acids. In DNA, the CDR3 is TGTGCCATCAGTCCCGGGGGCAGGGATCGAGAGACCCAGTACTTC. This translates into CAISPGGRDRETQYF.

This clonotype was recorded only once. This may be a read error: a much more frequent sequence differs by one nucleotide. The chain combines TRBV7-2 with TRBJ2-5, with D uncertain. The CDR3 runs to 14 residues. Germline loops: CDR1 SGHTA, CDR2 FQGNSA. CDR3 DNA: TGTGCCAGCAGCTTAGGGTCTAGTCAAGAGACCCAGGACTTC. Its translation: CASSLGSSQETQDF.

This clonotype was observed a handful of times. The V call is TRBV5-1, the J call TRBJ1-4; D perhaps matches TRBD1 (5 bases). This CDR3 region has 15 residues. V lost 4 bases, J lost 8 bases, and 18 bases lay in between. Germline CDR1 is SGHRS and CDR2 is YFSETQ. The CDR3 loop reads CASSRGTSREEKLFF. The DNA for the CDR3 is TGCGCCAGCAGCCGCGGGACTTCTAGGGAGGAAAAACTGTTTTTT.

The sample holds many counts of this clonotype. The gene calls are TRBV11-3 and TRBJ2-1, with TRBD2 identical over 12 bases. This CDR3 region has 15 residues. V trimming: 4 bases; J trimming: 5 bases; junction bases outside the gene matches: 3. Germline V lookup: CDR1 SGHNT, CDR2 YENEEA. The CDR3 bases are TGTGCCAGCAGCTCTAGCGGGGGGGAGAACAATGAGCAGTTCTTC. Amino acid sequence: CASSSSGGENNEQFF.

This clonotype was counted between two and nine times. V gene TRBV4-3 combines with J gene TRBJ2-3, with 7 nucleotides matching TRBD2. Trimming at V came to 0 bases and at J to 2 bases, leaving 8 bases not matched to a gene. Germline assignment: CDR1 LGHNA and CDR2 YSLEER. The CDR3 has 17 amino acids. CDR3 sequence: CASSQDGGGTTTDTQYF. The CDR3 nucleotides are TGCGCCAGCAGCCAAGATGGGGGGGGGACCACCACAGATACGCAGTATTTT.

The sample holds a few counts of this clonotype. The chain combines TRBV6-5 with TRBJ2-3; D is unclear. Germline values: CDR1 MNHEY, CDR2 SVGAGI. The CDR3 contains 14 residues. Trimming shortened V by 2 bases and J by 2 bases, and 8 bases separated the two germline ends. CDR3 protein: CASSYSEDTDTQYF. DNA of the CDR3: TGTGCCAGCAGTTACAGCGAGGACACAGATACGCAGTATTTT.

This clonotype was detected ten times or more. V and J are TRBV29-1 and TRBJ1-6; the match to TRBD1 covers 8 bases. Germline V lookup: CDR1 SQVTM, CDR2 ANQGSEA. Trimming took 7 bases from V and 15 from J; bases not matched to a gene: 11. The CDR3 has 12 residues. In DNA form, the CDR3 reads TGCAGCGCCGATACCGGGACAGGAAACCTCCACTTT. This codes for CSADTGTGNLHF.

Written as DNA, the CDR3 is TGTGCCATCAGTGCCCTCCGGGATAGAGAGCAGTACTTC. This gives the protein CAISALRDREQYF. The J gene is TRBJ2-7, the V gene TRBV10-3; possible D gene TRBD2, 5 bases. This CDR3 is built from 13 residues. Per the germline V gene, CDR1 is ENHRY and CDR2 is SYGVKD. Trimming took off 4 bases at V and 7 bases at J, with 14 bases between the two ends.

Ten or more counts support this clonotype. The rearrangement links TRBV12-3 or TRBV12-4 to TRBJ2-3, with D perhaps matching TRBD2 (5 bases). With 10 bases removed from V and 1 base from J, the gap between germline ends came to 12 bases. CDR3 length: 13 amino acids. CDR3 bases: TGTGCCACCACTAGTCGCGGCACAGATACGCAGTATTTT. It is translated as CATTSRGTDTQYF.

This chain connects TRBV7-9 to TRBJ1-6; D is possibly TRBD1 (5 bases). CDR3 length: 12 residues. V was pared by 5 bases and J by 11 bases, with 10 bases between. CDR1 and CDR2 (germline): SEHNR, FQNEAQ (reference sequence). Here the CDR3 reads CASSLGPPPLHF. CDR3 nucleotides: TGTGCCAGCAGCCTGGGGCCGCCACCCCTCCACTTT.

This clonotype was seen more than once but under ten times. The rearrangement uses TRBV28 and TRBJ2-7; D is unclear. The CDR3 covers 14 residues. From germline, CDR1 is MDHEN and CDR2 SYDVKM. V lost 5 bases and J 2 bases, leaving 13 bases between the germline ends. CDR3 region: CASSTGSWAYEQYV. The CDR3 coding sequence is TGTGCCAGCAGTACCGGTAGTTGGGCCTACGAGCAGTACGTC.

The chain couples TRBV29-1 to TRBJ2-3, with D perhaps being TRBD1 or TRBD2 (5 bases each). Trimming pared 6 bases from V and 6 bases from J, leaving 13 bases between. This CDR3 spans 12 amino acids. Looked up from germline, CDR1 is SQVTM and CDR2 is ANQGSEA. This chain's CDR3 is CSVRSEGDTQYF. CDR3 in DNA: TGCAGCGTCCGGAGCGAGGGGGATACGCAGTATTTT.

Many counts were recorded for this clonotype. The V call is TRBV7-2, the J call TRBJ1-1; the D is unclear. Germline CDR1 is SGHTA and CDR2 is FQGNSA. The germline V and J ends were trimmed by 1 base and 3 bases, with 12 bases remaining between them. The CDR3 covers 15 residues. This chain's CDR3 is CASSLGGAWDTEAFF. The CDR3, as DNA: TGTGCCAGCAGCTTAGGTGGTGCCTGGGACACTGAAGCTTTCTTT.

CDR3 region: CASSQSPESEKLFF. Written as DNA, the CDR3 is TGCGCCAGCAGCCAGAGCCCGGAGAGTGAAAAACTGTTTTTT. This chain connects TRBV4-1 to TRBJ1-4; D is uncertain. V lost 3 bases and J 7 bases, leaving 12 bases between the germline ends. The CDR3 loop spans 14 amino acids. From germline, CDR1 is MGHRA and CDR2 YSYEKL.

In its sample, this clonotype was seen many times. The CDR3 reads CSARLVRTDTQYF. Here the CDR3 DNA reads TGCAGTGCTAGATTAGTCCGCACAGATACGCAGTATTTT. This chain uses TRBV20-1 with TRBJ2-3; D gene uncertain. Germline-derived CDR1 and CDR2 are DFQATT and SNEGSKA (reference sequence). This CDR3 has 13 residues. The ends were cut back, 2 bases at V and 1 base at J, with 7 bases in the middle.